The clone carrying this T cell receptor (beta chain) was seen a single time. The data belong to a study of T cell responses to AZD1222 COVID-19 vaccine. V dropped 7 bases and J dropped 8 bases, with 12 bases sitting between them. From germline, CDR1 is MDHEN and CDR2 SYDVKM. This CDR3 region has 12 residues. Libraries were prepared by immunoSEQ multiplex PCR; TCRdb keeps only in-frame clonotypes and omits some of them. The sample yields nearly 200,000 clones, approximately 95% seen once. Source: peripheral blood, taken 28 days after the second AZD1222 dose. This chain uses TRBV28 with TRBJ2-1, with D possibly matching TRBD1 (5 bases). The sequence was collected from an adult who received the AZD1222 COVID-19 vaccine. The CDR3 nucleotides are TGTGCCAGCACAACCACAGGCTATGAGCAGTTCTTC. Amino acid sequence: CASTTTGYEQFF.